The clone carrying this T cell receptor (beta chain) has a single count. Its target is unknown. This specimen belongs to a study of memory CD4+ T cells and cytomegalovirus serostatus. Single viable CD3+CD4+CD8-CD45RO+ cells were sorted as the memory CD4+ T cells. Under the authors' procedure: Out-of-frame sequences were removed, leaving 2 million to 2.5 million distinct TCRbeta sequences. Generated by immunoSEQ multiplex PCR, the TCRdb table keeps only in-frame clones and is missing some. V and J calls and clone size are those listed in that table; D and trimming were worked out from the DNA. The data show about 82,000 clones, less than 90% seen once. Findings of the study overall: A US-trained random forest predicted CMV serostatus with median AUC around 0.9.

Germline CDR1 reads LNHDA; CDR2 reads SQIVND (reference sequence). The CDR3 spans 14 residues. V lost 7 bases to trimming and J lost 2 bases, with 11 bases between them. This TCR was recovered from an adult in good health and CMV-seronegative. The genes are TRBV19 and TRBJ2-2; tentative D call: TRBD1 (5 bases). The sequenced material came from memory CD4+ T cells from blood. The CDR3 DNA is TGTGCCAGTACTCAGGGTTCCAACACCGGGGAGCTGTTTTTT. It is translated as CASTQGSNTGELFF.